This T cell receptor beta chain was captured by sequencing in a study of shared clonotypes between healthy human individuals (TCRdb year 2020). About the full investigation: Three men and two women, aged 18 to 49 years, made up the cohort. For each donor, CD4 naive and CD4 memory were each given three plates, CD8 naive was given two plates, and CD8 memory was given one plate. To estimate repertoire size and how much clonotype sharing occurs between individuals, the study deeply sequenced the blood TCR repertoires of 4 to 6 healthy adults. Different laboratories and diverse techniques were used to prepare libraries and sequence TCR repertoires, to increase sequencing depth and limit assay-specific biases. Between about 0.94 and 8.9 billion PBMCs per donor were obtained by leukapheresis. Here is what the overall study found, with its caveats: Sampling was restricted to blood, and TCR repertoires in tissues likely differ from the TCR repertoires found in blood. Higher generation probabilities were observed for clonotypes shared by all four sorted-subset donors than for non-shared clonotypes. Larger estimated clonotype richness was generally found for naive subsets than for memory subsets. Rarefaction of sorted-subset datasets indicated incomplete sequencing despite the large sequencing depth. Because the study included only a small number of donors, the genetic and exposure-history diversity represented was limited. About 5% of naive CD4, 3% to 3.5% of naive CD8, roughly 2.4% of memory CD4, and 0.4% of memory CD8 clonotypes were shared across several donors. Based on pairwise subsampling, the degree of clonotype sharing among donors was expected to be affected by sequencing depth.

TCR CDR3 regions were amplified from genomic DNA by multiplex PCR using the deep immunoSEQ assay. Genomic DNA extracted from each cell subset was distributed evenly over all wells of several immunoSEQ 96-well plates, and each plate served as one replicate. For sorted subsets, approximately 210 ng of genomic DNA, equivalent to 25,000 to 30,000 T cell genomes, went into each replicate PCR. Purified libraries were quantified with a Qubit 3.0 fluorometer, sized on a Bioanalyzer 2100, and re-quantified with the KAPA Library Quantification kit. A separate single-read 150-cycle Illumina NextSeq 550 flow cell was used to sequence each immunoSEQ 96-well plate. Per the authors' processing: Because only junctional sequences without quality scores were contained in the immunoSEQ output, filtering matching that applied to full-length reads could not be performed. Sequences were annotated with PyIR, a Python wrapper for IgBLAST v1.9, using IMGT germline references to assign V/J genes and CDR3. Reads were filtered out if the reads had weak V/J assignments (E-value above 1e-6), no CDR3, stop codons, out-of-frame junctions, or ambiguous translated residues. V3J clonotypes were defined as sequences sharing the same inferred V gene, J gene, and CDR3 amino acid sequence. Percentage overlap between repertoires was calculated by dividing the number of shared unique clonotypes by the size of the smaller repertoire. Repertoire richness was assessed with RTK rarefaction, the Chao1 estimator, and Recon v2.1 estimates of unobserved clonotypes. For all TCRbeta clonotypes obtained by the gDNA method from a few donors, generation probabilities were computed with OLGA. This is the immuneACCESS table as TCRdb keeps it, with only in-frame sequences that have V and J called. A part of the clones is gone; compared with another copy, unresolved V genes explain less than half, and the rest is unexplained. From that table come the V and J calls and clone size; the DNA was used to work out D and trimming. The sample table holds about 1.4 million clones, of which roughly 96% were seen once. Roughly 1.2% of the sample goes to the ten largest clones.

The donors were healthy, HIV-negative adults with no recently reported acute infections or vaccinations. Only Caucasian adults living in Nashville, Tennessee, USA were represented among the donors. CD4+ T cells were enriched by magnetic negative selection, after which naive cells were positively selected on CD45RA and the negative fraction was taken as the memory subset. After blood collection by leukapheresis, PBMCs were isolated using Ficoll-Histopaque density gradient centrifugation and then cryopreserved in the vapor phase of liquid nitrogen. Analytical flow cytometry was used to check the purity and quantity of each magnetically sorted T cell population. Genomic DNA was isolated from each sorted fraction and quantified by UV absorbance on a Nanodrop 2000c. In regard to this clone: This receptor's antigen is unknown. Per-base quality was not reported, and no clone a single base away is much larger than it.

Sequences were obtained from naive CD4+ T cells sorted from blood. The label giving this sample's cell subset or site can be read as: CD45RA+ positively selected. The origin of this receptor is a man aged 25 to 45 in good health.

DNA sequence: TGTGCCAGCAGCCGGGACAGCTATAATGAAAAACTGTTTTTT. This translates into CASSRDSYNEKLFF. The V and J segments used are TRBV28 and TRBJ1-4; the central 7 bases match TRBD1. Per the germline V gene, MDHEN is the CDR1 and SYDVKM is the CDR2. The CDR3 sequence holds 14 residues, the cysteine and phenylalanine included. Just the 42-base CDR3 DNA is kept, in frame starting at base 1. Unmatched junction bases come to 5, with V trimmed by 6 bases and J by 4 bases.